These T cell receptor beta chains were read from a single sample in a study of T cells after yellow fever vaccination. TCRdb reprocessed the 5' RACE reads with MiXCR, giving one entry per CDR3 protein. The sample includes more than 350,000 distinct CDR3 sequences, approximately 10% of them seen just once. The sequencing used PBMCs, collected on the day of the first yellow fever vaccination. The receptors derive from a man aged 18 to 29 who received the YFV17D yellow fever vaccine. Each CDR3 is given with its conserved first and last residue. D genes are given only for firm matches. Some rows mark clone size as missing; the rest say once, few, many or name a class of expanded clone.

V	J	length	size	D	CDR3	DNA
TRBV6-6	TRBJ2-3	13	many	NA	CASSSGGADTQYF	TGTGCCAGCAGTTCCGGGGGAGCGGATACGCAGTATTTT
TRBV5-1	TRBJ2-3	13	many	NA	CASSPGAADTQYF	TGCGCCAGCAGTCCCGGGGCCGCAGATACGCAGTATTTT
TRBV30	TRBJ1-1	12	few	NA	CAWKDRHTEAFF	TGTGCCTGGAAGGACAGACACACTGAAGCTTTCTTT
TRBV6-2/TRBV6-3	TRBJ1-2	14	NA	NA	CASAGVSRSEGYTF	TGTGCCAGCGCTGGGGTGAGCAGGAGCGAGGGCTACACCTTC
TRBV7-9	TRBJ2-2	13	few	NA	CASSLGTRGELFF	TGTGCCAGCAGCTTAGGGACTCGTGGGGAGCTGTTTTTT
TRBV2	TRBJ2-2	14	NA	NA	CASSEQGSAGELFF	TGTGCCAGCAGTGAGCAGGGTTCGGCCGGGGAGCTGTTTTTT
TRBV9	TRBJ2-2	14	few	NA	CASSEGLGPGELFF	TGTGCCAGCAGCGAGGGCTTGGGGCCCGGGGAGCTGTTTTTT
TRBV6-5	TRBJ1-1	16	few	TRBD1	CASSYSGTDLNTEAFF	TGTGCCAGCAGTTACTCGGGGACAGACCTGAACACTGAAGCTTTCTTT
TRBV9	TRBJ2-2	15	NA	NA	CASSVASLQAGELFF	TGTGCCAGCAGCGTAGCCTCCCTACAAGCCGGGGAGCTGTTTTTT
TRBV5-1	TRBJ1-1	17	few	TRBD1	CASSLQEDRGFYTEAFF	TGCGCCAGCAGCCTCCAGGAGGACAGGGGATTTTACACTGAAGCTTTCTTT
TRBV5-4	TRBJ2-5	16	few	TRBD1	CASSRGQALFQETQYF	TGTGCCAGCAGCAGGGGACAGGCGTTATTCCAAGAGACCCAGTACTTC
TRBV6-5	TRBJ1-1	15	few	NA	CASSSDLDGKTEAFF	TGTGCCAGCAGTTCCGACCTAGACGGCAAGACTGAAGCTTTCTTT
TRBV29-1	TRBJ2-1	10	NA	NA	CSAQGNEQFF	TGCAGCGCCCAGGGGAATGAGCAGTTCTTC
TRBV7-9	TRBJ2-3	14	NA	TRBD2	CATRSGASTDTQYF	TGTGCCACCAGGAGCGGGGCCAGCACAGATACGCAGTATTTT
TRBV5-1	TRBJ2-7	15	few	TRBD2	CASSALAGDTYEQYF	TGCGCCAGCAGCGCCTTAGCGGGGGACACCTACGAGCAGTACTTC
TRBV6-1	TRBJ1-5	13	NA	NA	CASRPTGNQPQHF	TGTGCCAGCAGGCCCACGGGCAATCAGCCCCAGCATTTT
TRBV28	TRBJ1-1	14	NA	NA	CASSSFRGGTEAFF	TGTGCCAGCAGTTCCTTCAGGGGAGGCACTGAAGCTTTCTTT
TRBV6-2/TRBV6-3	TRBJ1-1	17	few	NA	CASSYWPGEWMNTEAFF	TGTGCCAGCAGTTACTGGCCGGGGGAGTGGATGAACACTGAAGCTTTCTTT
TRBV27	TRBJ2-4	15	NA	NA	CASSRGRGDKNIQYF	TGTGCCAGCAGTCGCGGGCGGGGTGACAAAAACATTCAGTACTTC
TRBV7-2	TRBJ1-2	14	NA	NA	CASSFRTQGGGYTF	TGTGCCAGCAGCTTTCGCACCCAAGGAGGAGGCTACACCTTC
TRBV6-5	TRBJ1-1	14	many	NA	CASLPWGGSTEAFF	TGTGCCAGTCTCCCATGGGGGGGATCCACTGAAGCTTTCTTT
TRBV20-1	TRBJ2-1	16	NA	NA	CSARGDRGPTYNEQFF	TGCAGTGCTAGAGGTGACCGGGGTCCCACCTACAATGAGCAGTTCTTC
TRBV9	TRBJ2-6	18	NA	TRBD2	CASSPRGGLFSGANVLTF	TGTGCCAGCAGCCCCCGGGGAGGGCTTTTCTCTGGGGCCAACGTCCTGACTTTC
TRBV5-1	TRBJ2-7	13	few	NA	CASSLVDSYEQYF	TGCGCCAGCAGCTTGGTCGACTCCTACGAGCAGTACTTC
TRBV28	TRBJ1-5	14	NA	NA	CASSFIRGNQPQHF	TGTGCCAGCAGTTTCATCAGGGGCAATCAGCCCCAGCATTTT
TRBV28	TRBJ1-1	14	few	TRBD1	CASSLGDRVTEAFF	TGTGCCAGCAGTTTAGGGGACAGGGTCACTGAAGCTTTCTTT
TRBV7-9	TRBJ2-2	14	few	NA	CASSSVAGSGELFF	TGTGCCAGCAGCTCAGTAGCAGGGTCCGGGGAGCTGTTTTTT
TRBV10-3	TRBJ2-5	12	few	TRBD2	CAAAGLQETQYF	TGTGCCGCAGCGGGACTCCAAGAGACCCAGTACTTC
TRBV15	TRBJ1-4	18	NA	NA	CATSRDQVYGSTNEKLFF	TGTGCCACCAGCAGAGATCAAGTGTACGGCAGTACTAATGAAAAACTGTTTTTT
TRBV20-1	TRBJ1-2	13	NA	NA	CSARGDVSRWYTF	TGCAGTGCTAGAGGAGATGTATCCCGGTGGTACACCTTC
TRBV6-4	TRBJ2-2	14	NA	TRBD2	CASSDSTSAGELFF	TGTGCCAGCAGTGACTCGACTAGCGCCGGGGAGCTGTTTTTT